The 5 T cell receptor beta chains listed next were all sequenced from one sample in a study of vaccination and CD4 T cells after COVID-19. Sequencing of the DNA from cultured CD4+ T cells was carried out with the Oncomine TCR Beta short-read assay. MiXCR, run by TCRdb on the PCR reads, gives a single entry per CDR3 protein. Among some 8,300 distinct CDR3 sequences listed, around 50% were seen once. For these TCRs, the target antigens are not known. Treatment meaning: roughly ten-day PBMC culture with coronavirus spike peptide pools or control peptides (ViraFEST assay). Material: CD4+ T cells from blood, cultured in vitro. The receptor set was obtained from a human donor who had recovered from COVID-19.

This clonotype was seen only a few times. V is TRBV2 and J is TRBJ2-5; TRBD2 matches 10 bases. The CDR3 extends over 17 amino acids. Germline values: CDR1 SNHLY, CDR2 FYNNEI. V trimming: 4 bases; J trimming: 4 bases; junction bases outside the gene matches: 12. The CDR3 here is CASSGRLAGESGETQYF. CDR3 DNA sequence: TGTGCCAGCAGTGGTCGGCTAGCGGGGGAGTCGGGAGAGACCCAGTACTTC.

J is TRBJ1-5 and V is TRBV19; D is undetermined. Germline lookup yields CDR1 LNHDA and CDR2 SQIVND (reference sequence). V gave up 1 base and J gave up 4 bases, with 8 bases separating them. This CDR3 has 14 residues. This CDR3 is CASSIVPGNQPQHF. In DNA form, the CDR3 reads TGTGCCAGTAGTATAGTTCCAGGTAATCAGCCCCAGCATTTT.

The V and J genes are TRBV7-2 and TRBJ2-5, with 8 bases that match TRBD1. Per the germline V gene, CDR1 is SGHTA and CDR2 is FQGNSA. V shed 1 base and J 0 bases; nucleotides not matched to a gene: 4. The CDR3 extends over 16 amino acids. The chain's CDR3 is CASSLGGTGNQETQYF. The CDR3 DNA sequence: TGTGCCAGCAGCTTAGGGGGGACAGGTAACCAAGAGACCCAGTACTTC.

V and J are TRBV2 and TRBJ2-5, with 12 bases fitting TRBD2. Per germline, CDR1 SNHLY and CDR2 FYNNEI. V dropped 6 bases and J dropped 4; count of bases not matched to a gene: 12. This CDR3 region has 17 residues. This CDR3 is CASREASGGGPRETQYF. The CDR3 nucleotides read TGTGCCAGCAGAGAGGCTAGCGGGGGGGGCCCAAGAGAGACCCAGTACTTC.

Only a few counts were recorded for this clonotype. V usage is TRBV20-1 and J usage is TRBJ1-5; D uncertain. Trimming stripped 3 bases from V and 6 bases from J, with 12 bases between. CDR3 length: 13 amino acids. Germline V CDR1 and CDR2: DFQATT, SNEGSKA (reference sequence). The chain's CDR3 is CSARPSPAQPQHF. The CDR3 DNA sequence: TGCAGTGCTAGGCCGAGTCCCGCTCAGCCCCAGCATTTT.